This TCR beta chain was observed in a study of beta chain features in type 1 diabetes. About the research overall: Healthy donors resembled patients in age, gender and cell yields. Study-level points and caveats: Type 1 diabetes patients had moderately but significantly shorter TCRB CDR3s in all four CD4+ subsets. Equally in patients and controls, shorter templates might have been favored by PCR. Possibly, sequencing cDNA over-represented cells that had high TCR expression levels.

Details on this clone: Its antigen remains unknown.

Post-sort purity exceeded 98% for all sorted populations. Sequencing targeted expressed TCRB transcripts, as all isolated RNA had been reverse transcribed. Only in-frame clones appear in the TCRdb table, and some are missing; sequencing was by immunoSEQ multiplex PCR. This sample carries around 690,000 clones, 9.5% to 15% of them seen once, and the ten largest clones take more than 0.09%. The germline gives CDR1 DFQATT, CDR2 SNEGSKA (reference sequence). This CDR3 spans 11 amino acids. V lost 3 bases to trimming and J lost 7 bases, with 9 bases between them. The chain recombines TRBV20-1 with TRBJ1-2; D call uncertain. The sequenced sample was naive CD4+ T cells from blood. The receptor comes from a man aged 30 to 39 with type 1 diabetes. The CDR3 spells CSARAPAGYTF. The CDR3 DNA reads as TGCAGTGCTAGGGCCCCTGCTGGCTACACCTTC.